These T cell receptor beta chains were read from a single sample in a study of blood T cell repertoires in COVID-19. TCRdb's table, derived via immunoSEQ multiplex PCR, lists solely in-frame clones and lacks some. This sample yields about 150,000 clones, of which approximately 87% are seen a single time; 6% to 7% belongs to the top ten. The sequencing sample was made of peripheral blood. These receptor sequences come from a man aged 80 or over with acute or convalescent COVID-19. The CDR3 runs from the conserved cysteine through the conserved F or W. A D gene is named only where the DNA matches it firmly. A clone size is listed for some rows: how often the clone was seen (once, few, many), or a class if it is expanded.

size,D,J,V,CDR3,DNA
NA,TRBD2,TRBJ2-2,TRBV9,CASSSGTGGAGELFF,TGTGCCAGCAGCTCTGGTACGGGGGGAGCCGGGGAGCTGTTTTTT
NA,TRBD1,TRBJ1-4,TRBV28,CASSLQGLAEKLFF,TGTGCCAGCAGCTTACAGGGGCTCGCCGAAAAACTGTTTTTT
NA,NA,TRBJ2-7,TRBV3-1/TRBV3-2,CASSQGEEQYF,TGTGCCAGCAGCCAAGGGGAGGAGCAGTACTTC
NA,NA,TRBJ2-5,TRBV11-2,CASSFGQSQETQYF,TGTGCCAGCAGCTTTGGACAAAGTCAAGAGACCCAGTACTTC
NA,NA,TRBJ2-7,TRBV3-1/TRBV3-2,CASSPKQGSYEQYF,TGTGCCAGCAGCCCTAAACAGGGTTCGTACGAGCAGTACTTC
NA,NA,TRBJ1-1,TRBV5-6,CASSYSGAPEAFF,TGTGCCAGCAGCTATTCAGGGGCCCCTGAAGCTTTCTTT
NA,TRBD2,TRBJ2-5,TRBV9,CASSKTGGWGETQYF,TGTGCCAGCAGCAAAACGGGAGGGTGGGGAGAGACCCAGTACTTC
NA,TRBD1,TRBJ1-1,TRBV6-5,CASRGQATEAFF,TGTGCCAGCAGGGGACAGGCCACTGAAGCTTTCTTT
NA,NA,TRBJ2-1,TRBV19,CASSIAGTTYNEQFF,TGTGCCAGTAGTATAGCAGGGACAACCTACAATGAGCAGTTCTTC
NA,NA,TRBJ1-5,TRBV5-5,CASSLDTDQPQHF,TGTGCCAGCAGCTTGGATACGGATCAGCCCCAGCATTTT
NA,NA,TRBJ2-1,TRBV19,CASSIGGLGERNEQFF,TGTGCCAGTAGTATAGGGGGGCTTGGGGAGAGGAATGAGCAGTTCTTC
NA,NA,TRBJ2-7,TRBV11-3,CASSLRSGNYEQYF,TGTGCCAGCAGCTTAAGGAGCGGAAACTACGAGCAGTACTTC
few,TRBD2,TRBJ2-2,TRBV28,CASIPLITGSGGHTGELFF,TGTGCCAGCATCCCGCTGATCACGGGTAGCGGGGGGCATACCGGGGAGCTGTTTTTT
NA,NA,TRBJ1-1,TRBV6-1,CASSETSGLTEAFF,TGTGCCAGCAGTGAAACCTCAGGGTTGACTGAAGCTTTCTTT
NA,NA,TRBJ1-5,TRBV3-1/TRBV3-2,CASSQQNQPQHF,TGTGCCAGCAGCCAACAGAATCAGCCCCAGCATTTT
NA,NA,TRBJ1-3,TRBV9,CASSVGRSGSGNTIYF,TGTGCCAGCAGCGTAGGGCGATCGGGCTCTGGAAACACCATATATTTT
NA,NA,TRBJ1-6,TRBV5-1,CASSGRVGQQDSPLHF,TGCGCCAGCAGCGGGCGGGTAGGACAGCAGGATTCACCCCTCCACTTT
NA,TRBD1,TRBJ2-5,TRBV5-1,CASSLGTVQETQYF,TGCGCCAGCAGCCTAGGGACAGTCCAAGAGACCCAGTACTTC
NA,TRBD1,TRBJ2-7,TRBV29-1,CSVRTGEGEQYF,TGCAGCGTTCGGACAGGGGAGGGGGAGCAGTACTTC
NA,TRBD1,TRBJ1-6,TRBV5-1,CASNEGALPGGNSPLHF,TGCGCCAGCAACGAGGGGGCTCTACCTGGCGGCAATTCACCCCTCCACTTT
NA,NA,TRBJ1-1,TRBV28,CASIESGYTEAFF,TGTGCCAGCATTGAGTCGGGATACACTGAAGCTTTCTTT
NA,TRBD2,TRBJ2-3,TRBV7-2,CASSLVQLAEDTQYF,TGTGCCAGCAGCTTAGTTCAACTAGCGGAGGATACGCAGTATTTT
few,TRBD1,TRBJ1-2,TRBV2,CASRENRGPYGYTF,TGTGCCAGCAGGGAAAACAGGGGACCCTATGGCTACACCTTC
NA,TRBD2,TRBJ2-1,TRBV18,CASSPLAGDYNEQFF,TGTGCCAGCTCACCACTAGCGGGGGACTACAATGAGCAGTTCTTC
NA,TRBD1,TRBJ1-6,TRBV3-1/TRBV3-2,CASSQRGAGGNSPLHF,TGTGCCAGCAGCCAAAGGGGGGCAGGGGGTAATTCACCCCTCCACTTT
once,TRBD2,TRBJ2-1,TRBV7-2,CASSHRLTSGGAYNEQFF,TGTGCCAGCAGCCACAGGTTAACTAGCGGGGGAGCCTACAATGAGCAGTTCTTC
NA,NA,TRBJ1-1,TRBV5-1,CASSLTARPEAFF,TGCGCCAGCAGCCTGACAGCCAGGCCGGAAGCTTTCTTT
NA,NA,TRBJ1-3,TRBV11-2,CASSLRGNTIYF,TGTGCCAGCAGCTTGAGGGGAAACACCATATATTTT
NA,TRBD1,TRBJ1-2,TRBV18,CASSPWDRQNYGYTF,TGTGCCAGCTCACCGTGGGACAGACAGAACTATGGCTACACCTTC
NA,TRBD2,TRBJ2-2,TRBV28,CASSPSTSGGATGELFF,TGTGCCAGCAGTCCCTCAACTAGCGGGGGGGCTACCGGGGAGCTGTTTTTT
NA,NA,TRBJ1-2,TRBV6-5,CASSLGQTYGYTF,TGTGCCAGCAGTCTGGGACAAACCTATGGCTACACCTTC
NA,TRBD2,TRBJ2-7,TRBV5-1,CASSWVREGEQYF,TGCGCCAGCAGCTGGGTCAGGGAGGGCGAGCAGTACTTC
NA,TRBD1,TRBJ2-7,TRBV24-1,CATSDGQGSGYEQYF,TGTGCCACCAGTGATGGACAGGGCTCCGGTTACGAGCAGTACTTC
NA,NA,TRBJ2-4,TRBV30,CAWRESKSNIQYF,TGTGCCTGGAGGGAGAGCAAGTCCAACATTCAGTACTTC
NA,NA,TRBJ2-5,TRBV5-1,CASSLGRVRGVETQYF,TGCGCCAGCAGCTTGGGCCGGGTCAGGGGGGTTGAGACCCAGTACTTC
NA,NA,TRBJ1-5,TRBV19,CASSMGGTFNQPQHF,TGTGCCAGTAGTATGGGGGGAACGTTCAATCAGCCCCAGCATTTT
NA,NA,TRBJ1-5,TRBV10-3,CAISESSYQPQHF,TGTGCCATCAGTGAGTCTAGCTATCAGCCCCAGCATTTT
NA,TRBD2,TRBJ2-3,TRBV9,CASDTSGGITDTQYF,TGTGCCAGTGACACTAGCGGGGGCATCACAGATACGCAGTATTTT
NA,NA,TRBJ1-2,TRBV9,CASSVGGGNYGYTF,TGTGCCAGCAGCGTCGGGGGAGGCAACTATGGCTACACCTTC
NA,NA,TRBJ2-6,TRBV30,CAWSLFRGYRANVLTF,TGTGCCTGGAGTCTATTCCGGGGGTACAGGGCCAACGTCCTGACTTTC
NA,NA,TRBJ1-6,TRBV27,CASSPGSSNSPLHF,TGTGCCAGCAGTCCAGGGTCCAGTAATTCACCCCTCCACTTT
NA,NA,TRBJ2-3,TRBV12-3/TRBV12-4,CASRRTSGDTQYF,TGTGCCAGCAGACGGACATCAGGAGATACGCAGTATTTT
NA,NA,TRBJ2-7,TRBV21-1,CASSIPGQPLYEQYF,TGTGCCAGCAGCATTCCCGGACAGCCGCTCTACGAGCAGTACTTC
once,NA,TRBJ2-5,TRBV28,CASSLLRETQYF,TGTGCCAGCAGTTTACTTAGAGAGACCCAGTACTTC
NA,TRBD1,TRBJ1-5,TRBV5-1,CASSLEGGQSNQPQHF,TGCGCCAGCAGCTTGGAGGGGGGACAGAGCAATCAGCCCCAGCATTTT
NA,TRBD1,TRBJ1-6,TRBV5-1,CASSLAGTADGPLHF,TGCGCCAGCAGCTTGGCCGGGACAGCGGATGGGCCCCTCCACTTT
NA,NA,TRBJ1-3,TRBV4-2,CASSQETTGVSGNTIYF,TGTGCCAGCAGCCAAGAGACGACAGGAGTCTCTGGAAACACCATATATTTT
NA,TRBD1,TRBJ1-1,TRBV18,CASSAGQGGTEAFF,TGTGCCAGCTCAGCGGGACAGGGAGGCACTGAAGCTTTCTTT